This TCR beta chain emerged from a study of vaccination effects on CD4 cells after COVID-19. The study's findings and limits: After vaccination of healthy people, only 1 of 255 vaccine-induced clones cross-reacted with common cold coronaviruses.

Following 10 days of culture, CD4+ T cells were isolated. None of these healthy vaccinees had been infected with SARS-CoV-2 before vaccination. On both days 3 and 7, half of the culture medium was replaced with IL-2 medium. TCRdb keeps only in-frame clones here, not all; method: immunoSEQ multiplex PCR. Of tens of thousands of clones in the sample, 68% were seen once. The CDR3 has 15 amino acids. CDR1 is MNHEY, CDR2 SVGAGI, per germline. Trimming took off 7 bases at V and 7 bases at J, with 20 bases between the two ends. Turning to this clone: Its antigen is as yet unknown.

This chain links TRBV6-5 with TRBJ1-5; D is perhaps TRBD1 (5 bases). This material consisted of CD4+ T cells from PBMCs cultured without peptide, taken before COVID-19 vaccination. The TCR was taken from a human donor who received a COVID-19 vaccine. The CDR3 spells CASIGDGGLGQPQHF. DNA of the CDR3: TGTGCCAGCATTGGGGACGGGGGTTTGGGGCAGCCCCAGCATTTT.